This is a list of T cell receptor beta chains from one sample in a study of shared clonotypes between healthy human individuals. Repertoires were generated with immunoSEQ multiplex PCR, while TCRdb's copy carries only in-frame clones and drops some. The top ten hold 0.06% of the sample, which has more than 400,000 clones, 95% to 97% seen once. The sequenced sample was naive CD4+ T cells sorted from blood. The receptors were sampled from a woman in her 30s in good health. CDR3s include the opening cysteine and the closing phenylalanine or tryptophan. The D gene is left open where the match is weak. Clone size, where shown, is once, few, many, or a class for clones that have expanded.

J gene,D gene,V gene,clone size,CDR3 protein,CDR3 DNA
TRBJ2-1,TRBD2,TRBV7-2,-,CASSASGTSYNEQFF,TGTGCCAGCAGTGCTAGCGGGACTTCCTACAATGAGCAGTTCTTC
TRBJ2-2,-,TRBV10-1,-,CASSADPTRSGELFF,TGCGCCAGCAGCGCGGATCCAACTAGGTCCGGGGAGCTGTTTTTT
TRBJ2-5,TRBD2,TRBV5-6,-,CASSSKTSARGETQYF,TGTGCCAGCAGCTCGAAGACTAGCGCGAGGGGAGAGACCCAGTACTTC
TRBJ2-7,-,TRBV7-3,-,CASSPRASGEQYF,TGTGCCAGCAGCCCAAGGGCATCGGGGGAGCAGTACTTC
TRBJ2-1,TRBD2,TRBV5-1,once,CASSPGTSGSYSYNEQFF,TGCGCCAGCAGCCCCGGGACTAGCGGGAGTTACTCCTACAATGAGCAGTTCTTC
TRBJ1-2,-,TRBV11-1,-,CASSPSQALYGYTF,TGTGCCAGCAGCCCCTCGCAGGCGCTCTATGGCTACACCTTC
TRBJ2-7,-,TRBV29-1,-,CSVEDRSDSYEQYF,TGCAGCGTTGAAGATCGGAGCGACTCCTACGAGCAGTACTTC
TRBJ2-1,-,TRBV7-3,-,CASSFGGLNEQFF,TGTGCCAGCAGCTTCGGGGGGCTCAATGAGCAGTTCTTC
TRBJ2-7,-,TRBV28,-,CASSLLVPTYEQYF,TGTGCCAGCAGTTTATTAGTGCCCACCTACGAGCAGTACTTC
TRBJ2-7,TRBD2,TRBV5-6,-,CASTLGVGPSGSTEQYF,TGTGCCAGCACCCTTGGAGTGGGACCTAGCGGGAGTACTGAGCAGTACTTC
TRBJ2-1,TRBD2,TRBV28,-,CASSLSAGGLNEQFF,TGTGCCAGCAGTTTATCGGCGGGGGGCCTCAATGAGCAGTTCTTC
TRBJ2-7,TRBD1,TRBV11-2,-,CASSLRQGYYEQYF,TGTGCCAGCAGCTTGAGACAGGGTTACTACGAGCAGTACTTC
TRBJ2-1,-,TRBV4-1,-,CASSPGGGVASYNEQFF,TGCGCCAGCAGCCCAGGAGGGGGGGTCGCTTCCTACAATGAGCAGTTCTTC
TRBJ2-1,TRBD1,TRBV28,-,CASFPRDRDNEQFF,TGTGCCAGCTTCCCCCGGGACAGGGACAATGAGCAGTTCTTC
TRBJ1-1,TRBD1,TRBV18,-,CASSPFDRVNTEAFF,TGTGCCAGCTCACCCTTCGACAGGGTGAACACTGAAGCTTTCTTT
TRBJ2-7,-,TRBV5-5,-,CASSLQSGGNYEQYF,TGTGCCAGCAGCTTACAAAGTGGGGGGAACTACGAGCAGTACTTC
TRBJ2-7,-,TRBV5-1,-,CASSWRDRTYEQYF,TGCGCCAGCAGCTGGCGGGACAGAACCTACGAGCAGTACTTC
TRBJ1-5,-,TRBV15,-,CATSRDLAGPQHF,TGTGCCACCAGCAGAGATCTGGCAGGGCCCCAGCATTTT
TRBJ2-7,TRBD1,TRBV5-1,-,CASTRDRAYEQYF,TGCGCCAGCACCCGGGACAGGGCCTACGAGCAGTACTTC
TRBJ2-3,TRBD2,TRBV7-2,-,CASSLGLAGVDTQYF,TGTGCCAGCAGCTTGGGACTAGCGGGAGTTGATACGCAGTATTTT
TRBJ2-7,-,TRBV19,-,CASSSDSLFYEQYF,TGTGCCAGTAGTAGCGACAGCCTCTTCTACGAGCAGTACTTC
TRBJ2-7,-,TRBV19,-,CATRSAGYEQYF,TGTGCCACACGATCGGCCGGCTACGAGCAGTACTTC
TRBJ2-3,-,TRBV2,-,CASSDKTSTDTQYF,TGTGCCAGCAGTGACAAAACCTCCACAGATACGCAGTATTTT
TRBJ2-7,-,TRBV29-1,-,CSVSKDKQYF,TGCAGCGTTTCCAAGGACAAGCAGTACTTC
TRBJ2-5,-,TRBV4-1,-,CASSLSGSASWETQYF,TGCGCCAGCAGCCTTAGCGGCAGTGCGAGTTGGGAGACCCAGTACTTC